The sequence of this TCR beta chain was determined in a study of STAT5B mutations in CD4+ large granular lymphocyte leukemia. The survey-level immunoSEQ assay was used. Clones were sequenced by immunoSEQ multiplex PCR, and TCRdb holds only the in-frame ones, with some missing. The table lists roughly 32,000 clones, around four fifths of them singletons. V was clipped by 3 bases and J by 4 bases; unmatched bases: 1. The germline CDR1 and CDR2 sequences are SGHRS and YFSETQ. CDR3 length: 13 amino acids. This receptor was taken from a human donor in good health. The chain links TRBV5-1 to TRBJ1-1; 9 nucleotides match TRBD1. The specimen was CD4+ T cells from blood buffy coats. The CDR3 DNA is TGCGCCAGCAGCTGGGGACAGGGCACTGAAGCTTTCTTT. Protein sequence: CASSWGQGTEAFF.